One sample yielded the 26 T cell receptor beta chains listed below, sequenced in a study of blood T cell repertoires in COVID-19. The repertoire was sequenced with immunoSEQ multiplex PCR; TCRdb's copy has only in-frame clones and lacks some. The repertoire includes about 250,000 clones, 86% of them detected once, and over 5.5% sits in the top ten. Source material: peripheral blood. These receptors all come from a woman of 80 years or more with COVID-19, enrolled during active disease.

The chain is built from TRBV6-5 and TRBJ1-6; 7 nucleotides line up with TRBD1. CDR3 size: 14 residues. In germline, CDR1 is MNHEY, CDR2 SVGAGI. V was pared by 7 bases and J by 7 bases, with 7 bases of the junction left unmatched. The CDR3 is CASNPGQPNSPLHF. CDR3 DNA sequence: TGTGCCAGCAACCCGGGACAGCCCAATTCACCCCTCCACTTT.

The chain is built from TRBV7-8 and TRBJ2-2; possibly TRBD2 for D (6 bases). Germline CDR1 reads SGHVS; CDR2 reads FQNEAQ. V dropped 6 bases and J dropped 4 bases, with 15 bases sitting between them. The CDR3 has 15 amino acids. For the CDR3, the DNA is TGTGCCAGCAGACCACCCGGCGGGGTCACCGGGGAGCTGTTTTTT. Amino acid sequence: CASRPPGGVTGELFF.

This chain uses TRBV3-1 (or the pseudogene TRBV3-2) with TRBJ2-5; 9 bases fit TRBD2. Germline CDR1 is LGHDT and CDR2 is YNNKEL (reference sequence). This CDR3 comprises 15 residues. The V gene end was trimmed by 5 bases and the J gene end by 5 bases; junction bases not matched to a gene: 9. The CDR3 coding sequence is TGTGCCAGCAGCTCGGGGGGCGGGGGGGCCGAGACCCAGTACTTC. Translated: CASSSGGGGAETQYF.

For the CDR3, the DNA is TGTGCCACCAGTGACCCCGGTTACACTGAAGCTTTCTTT. Its protein is CATSDPGYTEAFF. This chain links TRBV24-1 with TRBJ1-1; D not resolved. Germline CDR1 KGHDR, CDR2 SFDVKD. The CDR3 has 13 residues. The V gene lost 4 bases and the J gene lost 3 bases, with 8 bases spanning the gap.

The DNA for the CDR3 is TGTGCCAGCAGTTCGGGACAGTATAATTCACCCCTCCACTTT. It encodes CASSSGQYNSPLHF. The chain joins TRBV6-5 to TRBJ1-6; 7 bases line up with TRBD1. V was pared by 4 bases and J by 4 bases, with 1 base of the junction left unmatched. CDR1 is MNHEY and CDR2 is SVGAGI in the germline V gene. The CDR3 is 14 amino acids.

This clone has more than one count but fewer than ten. This rearrangement joins TRBV7-9 to TRBJ2-5, with 7 nucleotides matching TRBD2. V shed 0 bases and J 2 bases; nucleotides not matched to a gene: 3. The germline V gene has CDR1 SEHNR and CDR2 FQNEAQ (reference sequence). The CDR3 spans 15 residues. Here the CDR3 reads CASSLAGGIQETQYF. CDR3 DNA: TGTGCCAGCAGCTTAGCGGGGGGGATACAAGAGACCCAGTACTTC. Supplemented by reference TRBV7-9 and TRBJ2-5, the full variable domain reads DTGVSQNPRHKITKRGQNVTFRCDPISEHNRLYWYRQTLGQGPEFLTYFQNEAQLEKSRLLSDRFSAERPKGSFSTLEIQRTEQGDSAMYLCASSLAGGIQETQYFGPGTRLLVL.

This clone showed up just a few times. At the DNA level, this CDR3 is encoded by other sequences in the same sample as well. This chain links TRBV19 with TRBJ1-1; D is uncertain. Between the trimmed V and J ends, which lost 4 bases and 5 bases, there was a span of 11 bases. The germline gives CDR1 LNHDA, CDR2 SQIVND (reference sequence). This CDR3 has 13 amino acids. The CDR3 loop reads CASSTGGRTEAFF. CDR3 in DNA: TGTGCCAGTAGTACAGGTGGCCGAACTGAAGCTTTCTTT.

The chain is built from TRBV5-4 and TRBJ2-3; TRBD1 agrees at 8 bases. The CDR3 spans 15 residues. The ends lost 5 bases at V and 3 bases at J; junction bases unmatched: 8. From germline, CDR1 is SGHNT and CDR2 YYREEE (reference sequence). The CDR3 is CASRAVTGVTDTQYF. CDR3 sequence (DNA): TGTGCCAGCAGAGCCGTGACAGGGGTAACAGATACGCAGTATTTT.

V is TRBV28 and J is TRBJ2-7; tentatively, D is TRBD2 (6 bases). Germline CDR1 is MDHEN and CDR2 is SYDVKM. V lost 4 bases and J lost 6, with 16 bases in between. The CDR3 is made up of 14 amino acids. The DNA for the CDR3 is TGTGCCAGCAGTTCGGGGGACGGGGTGGGCGAGCAGTACTTC. This codes for CASSSGDGVGEQYF.

The chain employs TRBV11-2 and TRBJ2-7; the D is unclear. The CDR3 extends over 15 amino acids. The germline gives CDR1 SGHAT, CDR2 FQNNGV. V was pared by 4 bases and J by 3 bases, with 16 bases between. The CDR3 bases are TGTGCCAGCAGCTCCCGGCTCGGCGGAGACTACGAGCAGTACGTC. Its translation is CASSSRLGGDYEQYV.

The rearrangement joins TRBV12-3 or TRBV12-4 to TRBJ2-7; no definite D call. V dropped 6 bases and J dropped 4 bases, with 10 bases sitting between them. CDR3 length equals 12 residues. The CDR3 DNA sequence: TGTGCCAGCAGGAGTCAGGTATACGAGCAGTACTTC. It translates to CASRSQVYEQYF.

V usage is TRBV4-3 and J usage is TRBJ2-7, with 12 bases that match TRBD1. J was trimmed by 6 bases and V by 1 base; bases with no gene match: 4. CDR1 and CDR2 from the germline V gene are LGHNA and YSLEER. The CDR3 contains 15 residues. The CDR3 DNA sequence: TGCGCCAGCAGCCAAGCCGGGACAGGGGGCGCCGAGCAGTACTTC. Protein sequence: CASSQAGTGGAEQYF.

The chain combines TRBV7-2 with TRBJ2-3; 10 nucleotides line up with TRBD2. Germline assignment: CDR1 SGHTA and CDR2 FQGNSA. The CDR3 has 15 amino acids. V shed 5 bases, J shed 1 base, and the junction held 3 bases outside the gene matches. The CDR3 loop is CASSRSGGGTDTQYF. The CDR3 coding sequence is TGTGCCAGCAGCCGGAGCGGGGGGGGCACAGATACGCAGTATTTT.

J is TRBJ1-1 and V is TRBV24-1, with 9 bases that match TRBD1. CDR3 size: 13 residues. Germline assignment: CDR1 KGHDR and CDR2 SFDVKD. V dropped 10 bases and J dropped 3; count of bases not matched to a gene: 5. The CDR3 protein is CATKGTGYTEAFF. CDR3 bases: TGTGCCACGAAGGGGACAGGGTACACTGAAGCTTTCTTT.

The count of this clone is one. This chain joins TRBV7-3 and TRBJ2-1; D gene ambiguous. V was cut by 2 bases and J by 4 bases, with 12 bases left in between. The length of the CDR3 is 15 residues. The germline V gene has CDR1 SGHTA and CDR2 FQGTGA. The CDR3 loop is CASSLVSGVYNEQFF. In DNA form, the CDR3 reads TGTGCCAGCAGCTTAGTCAGTGGAGTTTACAATGAGCAGTTCTTC.

The chain recombines TRBV25-1 with TRBJ2-5, with 7 nucleotides matching TRBD1. The CDR3 is made up of 13 amino acids. V lost 9 bases and J lost 4; bases outside the gene matches: 8. The germline V gene encodes CDR1 MGHDK and CDR2 SYGVNS. CDR3 region: CASPGGRGETQYF. The CDR3, as DNA: TGTGCCAGTCCAGGGGGTAGAGGAGAGACCCAGTACTTC.

The CDR3 DNA reads as TGTGCCAGCAGCCAGGGACAGGGGGCAATGAACACTGAAGCTTTCTTT. It codes for CASSQGQGAMNTEAFF. The chain links TRBV5-4 to TRBJ1-1, with 12 bases identical to TRBD1. V was pared by 4 bases and J by 0 bases, with 4 bases of the junction left unmatched. Germline lookup yields CDR1 SGHNT and CDR2 YYREEE (reference sequence). The CDR3 is made up of 16 amino acids.

The V call is TRBV5-1, the J call TRBJ1-1; no reliable D call. Germline V gene lookup returns CDR1 SGHRS and CDR2 YFSETQ. V was shortened by 3 bases and J by 5 bases, with 14 bases between the two germline ends. This CDR3 region has 14 residues. CDR3 sequence: CASSYGPPGTEAFF. Written as DNA, the CDR3 is TGCGCCAGCAGCTATGGGCCCCCGGGGACTGAAGCTTTCTTT.

The J gene is TRBJ2-3, the V gene TRBV6-5; TRBD1 is a possible D gene (6 bases). This CDR3 comprises 14 residues. Trimming removed 7 bases at V and 0 bases at J, with 11 bases between. CDR1 is MNHEY and CDR2 is SVGAGI in the germline V gene. The DNA of the CDR3 is TGTGCCAGCATCCGGGACACTAGCACAGATACGCAGTATTTT. Its translation is CASIRDTSTDTQYF.

The genes are TRBV30 and TRBJ2-1; TRBD2 matches at 14 bases. The CDR3 runs to 20 residues. The germline CDR1 and CDR2 sequences are GTSNPN and SVGIG (reference sequence). V was pared by 3 bases and J by 1 base, with 14 bases of the junction left unmatched. The CDR3 reads CAWSFRRGGLAGASYNEQFF. The CDR3 nucleotides read TGTGCCTGGAGCTTTCGCAGAGGGGGACTAGCGGGGGCTTCCTACAATGAGCAGTTCTTC. The full variable domain, in which reference TRBV30 and TRBJ2-1 provide the parts outside the CDR3, is SQTIHQWPATLVQPVGSPLSLECTVEGTSNPNLYWYRQAAGRGLQLLFYSVGIGQISSEVPQNLSASRPQDRQFILSSKKLLLSDSGFYLCAWSFRRGGLAGASYNEQFFGPGTRLTVL.

This clone was counted a few times. The chain combines TRBV5-4 with TRBJ2-7; TRBD1 aligns across 8 bases. Unmatched junction bases numbered 4, after V lost 2 bases and J lost 6 bases. There are 13 residues in the CDR3. In germline, CDR1 is SGHNT, CDR2 YYREEE (reference sequence). CDR3 sequence: CASSLDRGPEQYF. In nucleotides, the CDR3 is TGTGCCAGCAGCTTAGACAGGGGTCCCGAGCAGTACTTC.

The rearrangement joins TRBV7-9 to TRBJ1-1, with TRBD1 matching over 7 bases. The CDR3 sequence is 18 residues long. The germline gives CDR1 SEHNR, CDR2 FQNEAQ (reference sequence). The V gene end was trimmed by 1 base and the J gene end by 6 bases; junction bases not matched to a gene: 17. CDR3 protein: CASSLDVPRGRGGAEAFF. The CDR3 nucleotides read TGTGCCAGCAGCTTAGACGTTCCGAGGGGGCGGGGAGGAGCTGAAGCTTTCTTT.

This sequence joins TRBV24-1 and TRBJ2-1; 9 bases fit TRBD2. With 4 bases clipped from V and 7 bases from J, the junction kept 10 bases outside the gene matches. CDR3 length: 16 amino acids. Per germline, CDR1 KGHDR and CDR2 SFDVKD. The CDR3 region has the DNA TGTGCCACCAGTGACCCGGGACTAGCCTTCGTAAATGAGCAGTTCTTC. This gives the protein CATSDPGLAFVNEQFF.

The chain's CDR3 is CASSLSRPGGTGELFF. The CDR3 DNA reads TGTGCCAGCAGCTTATCCCGCCCGGGTGGTACCGGGGAGCTGTTTTTT. This chain connects TRBV11-2 to TRBJ2-2, with D uncertain. Trimming took off 2 bases at V and 5 bases at J, with 15 bases between the two ends. Per the germline V gene, CDR1 is SGHAT and CDR2 is FQNNGV. The CDR3 covers 16 residues. The entire variable domain, with the rest obtained from reference TRBV11-2 and TRBJ2-2, is as follows: EAGVAQSPRYKIIEKRQSVAFWCNPISGHATLYWYQQILGQGPKLLIQFQNNGVVDDSQLPKDRFSAERLKGVDSTLKIQPAKLEDSAVYLCASSLSRPGGTGELFFGEGSRLTVL.

This clone was observed a handful of times. This sequence joins TRBV7-2 and TRBJ2-7; D is unresolved. The V end lost 0 bases, the J end lost 0 bases, and 9 bases lay between the germline ends. Germline V gives CDR1 SGHTA, CDR2 FQGNSA. CDR3 length: 15 residues. CDR3 DNA sequence: TGTGCCAGCAGCTTAGCGTTCGGCGGCTCCTACGAGCAGTACTTC. Residues: CASSLAFGGSYEQYF.

The genes are TRBV6-2 or TRBV6-3 and TRBJ1-1; D gene ambiguous. Germline-derived CDR1 and CDR2 are MNHEY and SVGEGT. The V end was cut by 0 bases, the J end by 1 base, with 6 bases between. The CDR3 contains 14 residues. The CDR3 DNA is TGTGCCAGCAGTTACTCGCGGCAGAACACTGAAGCTTTCTTT. Translated: CASSYSRQNTEAFF.